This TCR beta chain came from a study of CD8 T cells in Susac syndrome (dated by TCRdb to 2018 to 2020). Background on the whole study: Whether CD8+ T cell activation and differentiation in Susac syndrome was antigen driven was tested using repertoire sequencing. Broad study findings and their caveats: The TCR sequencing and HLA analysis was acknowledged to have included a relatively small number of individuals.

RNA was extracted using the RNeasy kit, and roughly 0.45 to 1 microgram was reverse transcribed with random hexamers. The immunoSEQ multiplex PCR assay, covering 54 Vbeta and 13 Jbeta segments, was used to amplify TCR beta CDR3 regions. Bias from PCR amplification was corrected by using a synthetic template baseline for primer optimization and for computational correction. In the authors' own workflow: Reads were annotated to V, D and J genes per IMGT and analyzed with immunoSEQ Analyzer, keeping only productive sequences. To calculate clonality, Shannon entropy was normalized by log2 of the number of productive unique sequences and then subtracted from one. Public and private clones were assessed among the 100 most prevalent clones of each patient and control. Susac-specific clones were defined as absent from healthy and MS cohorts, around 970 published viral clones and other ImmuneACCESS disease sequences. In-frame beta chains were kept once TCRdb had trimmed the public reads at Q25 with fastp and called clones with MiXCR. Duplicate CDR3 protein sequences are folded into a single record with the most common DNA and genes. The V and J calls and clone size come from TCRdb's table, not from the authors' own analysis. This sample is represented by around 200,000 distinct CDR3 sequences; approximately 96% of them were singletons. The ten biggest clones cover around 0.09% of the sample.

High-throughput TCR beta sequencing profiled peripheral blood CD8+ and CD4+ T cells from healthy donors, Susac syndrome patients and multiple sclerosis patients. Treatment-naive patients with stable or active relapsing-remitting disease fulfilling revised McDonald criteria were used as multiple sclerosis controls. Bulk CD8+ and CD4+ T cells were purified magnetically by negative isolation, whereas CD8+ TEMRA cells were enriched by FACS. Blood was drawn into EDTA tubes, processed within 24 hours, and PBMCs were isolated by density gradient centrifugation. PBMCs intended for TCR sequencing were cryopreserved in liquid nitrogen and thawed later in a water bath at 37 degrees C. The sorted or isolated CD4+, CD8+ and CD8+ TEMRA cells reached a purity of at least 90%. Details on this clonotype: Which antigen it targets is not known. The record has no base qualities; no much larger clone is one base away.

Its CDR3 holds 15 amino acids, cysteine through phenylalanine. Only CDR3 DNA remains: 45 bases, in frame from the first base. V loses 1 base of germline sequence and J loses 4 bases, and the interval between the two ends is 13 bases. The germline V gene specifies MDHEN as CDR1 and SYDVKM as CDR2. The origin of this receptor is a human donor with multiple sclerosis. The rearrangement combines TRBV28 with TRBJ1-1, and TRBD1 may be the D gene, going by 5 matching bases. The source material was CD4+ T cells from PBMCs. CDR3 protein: CASSLSAGGGTEAFF. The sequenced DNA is TGTGCCAGCAGTTTATCGGCCGGGGGAGGCACTGAAGCTTTCTTT.